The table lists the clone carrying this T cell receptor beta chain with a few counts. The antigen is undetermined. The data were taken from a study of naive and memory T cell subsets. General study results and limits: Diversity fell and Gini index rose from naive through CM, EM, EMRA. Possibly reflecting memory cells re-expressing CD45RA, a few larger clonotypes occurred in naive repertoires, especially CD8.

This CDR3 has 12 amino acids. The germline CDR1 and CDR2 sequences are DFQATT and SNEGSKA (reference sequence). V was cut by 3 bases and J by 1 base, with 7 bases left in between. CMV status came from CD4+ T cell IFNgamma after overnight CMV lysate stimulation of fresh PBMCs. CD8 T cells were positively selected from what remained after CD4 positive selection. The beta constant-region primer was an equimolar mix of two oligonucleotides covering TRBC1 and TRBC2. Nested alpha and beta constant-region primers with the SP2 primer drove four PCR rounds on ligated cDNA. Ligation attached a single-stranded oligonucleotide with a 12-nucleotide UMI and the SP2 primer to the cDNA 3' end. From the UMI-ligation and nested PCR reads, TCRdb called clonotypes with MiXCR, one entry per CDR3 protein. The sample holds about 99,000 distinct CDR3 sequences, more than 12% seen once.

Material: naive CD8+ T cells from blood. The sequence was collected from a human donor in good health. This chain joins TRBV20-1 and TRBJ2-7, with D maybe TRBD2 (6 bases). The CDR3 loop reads CSAREGSYEQYF. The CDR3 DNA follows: TGCAGTGCTAGGGAGGGGTCCTACGAGCAGTACTTC.